This T cell receptor (beta chain) was observed in a study of blood T cell repertoires in COVID-19. Study details: Samples taken during acute and convalescent COVID-19 were collected in the United States, Italy and Spain. PBMCs, B-cell-depleted T cells, or T cells were the source of the cDNA or gDNA that made up the material.

Measured with immunoSEQ multiplex PCR; TCRdb has only the in-frame clones, and not every one. The table records roughly 150,000 clones, 80% of them present only once. This TCR derives from a man in his sixties with acute or convalescent COVID-19. Sequencing was carried out using peripheral blood.

CDR3 region: CASSLEAGGTDTQYF. The CDR3 DNA follows: TGTGCCAGCAGCTTAGAAGCGGGGGGCACAGATACGCAGTATTTT. The V gene is TRBV11-3, the J gene TRBJ2-3; 8 bases map to TRBD2. V gave up 0 bases and J gave up 1 base; unmatched junction bases: 0. From germline, CDR1 is SGHNT and CDR2 YENEEA. The CDR3 consists of 15 residues.